The 32 T cell receptor beta chains below all came from one sample that was sequenced in a study of T cell repertoires in cytomegalovirus infection. For these TCRs, the target antigens are not known. TCRdb reprocessed the reads with MiXCR, giving one entry per CDR3 protein. The sample shows 310,000 or so distinct CDR3 sequences, 25% of them seen only once. The sample here was cultured PBMCs, taken from culture after CMV antigen stimulation. The receptor set was obtained from a human donor in good health (CMV status not recorded). Some clones in this sample may be carry-over from other donors' samples.

This rearrangement joins TRBV24-1 to TRBJ2-1; 9 bases align to TRBD1. The CDR3 is 16 residues long. Germline trimming cut 3 bases from V and 10 bases from J; bases unmatched to any gene: 12. Looked up from germline, CDR1 is KGHDR and CDR2 is SFDVKD. Here the CDR3 reads CATSDTGTGNSREQFF. CDR3 in DNA: TGTGCCACCAGTGATACCGGGACAGGGAATTCTCGAGAGCAGTTCTTC.

This clonotype rates as medium-sized. The J gene is TRBJ2-5, the V gene TRBV7-2, with D perhaps TRBD1 (6 bases). The V end was cut by 4 bases, the J end by 5 bases, with 17 bases between. CDR3 length equals 15 residues. Per the germline V gene, CDR1 is SGHTA and CDR2 is FQGNSA. For the CDR3, the DNA is TGTGCCAGCAGCTCCGGTACAGGGTTGGGGGAGACCCAGTACTTC. The encoded protein is CASSSGTGLGETQYF.

This clonotype was seen a few times. The CDR3: CATSISGSGYEQFF. The CDR3 region has the DNA TGTGCCACCAGTATTAGCGGGAGCGGTTATGAGCAGTTCTTC. The J gene is TRBJ2-1, the V gene TRBV15; 9 bases fit TRBD2. The ends lost 6 bases at V and 8 bases at J; junction bases unmatched: 8. From germline, CDR1 is LNHNV and CDR2 YYDKDF (reference sequence). The CDR3 consists of 14 residues.

This clonotype was counted a single time. This chain joins TRBV2 and TRBJ1-6; D uncertain. Germline CDR1 and CDR2: SNHLY and FYNNEI. There are 14 residues in the CDR3. Deletions cut 6 bases from V and 0 bases from J, with 6 bases between. DNA of the CDR3: TGTGCCAGCAGGGGTAGCTCCTATAATTCACCCCTCCACTTT. Protein sequence: CASRGSSYNSPLHF.

This clonotype occurred many times. This sequence joins TRBV7-2 and TRBJ2-2; 9 nucleotides match TRBD2. The CDR3 sequence is 16 residues long. The germline V gene encodes CDR1 SGHTA and CDR2 FQGNSA. Unmatched junction bases numbered 15, after V lost 10 bases and J lost 6 bases. CDR3 DNA: TGTGCCAACATTAGGCGGCTAGCGGGGCGTGCCGGGGAGCTGTTTTTT. It is translated as CANIRRLAGRAGELFF.

The rearrangement links TRBV19 to TRBJ2-3; D possibly corresponds to TRBD1 (6 bases). The V end lost 2 bases, the J end lost 5 bases, and 11 bases lay between the germline ends. Germline CDR1 reads LNHDA; CDR2 reads SQIVND (reference sequence). The CDR3 sequence is 14 residues long. CDR3 amino acids: CASSISQGRDTQYF. In nucleotides, the CDR3 is TGTGCCAGTAGTATAAGTCAGGGGAGAGATACGCAGTATTTT.

This chain uses TRBV15 with TRBJ2-5; 9 bases map to TRBD1. Germline V gives CDR1 LNHNV, CDR2 YYDKDF (reference sequence). The CDR3 consists of 17 residues. V was pared by 1 base and J by 2 bases, with 8 bases of the junction left unmatched. CDR3 region: CATSRALTGTGQETQYF. The CDR3 coding sequence is TGTGCCACCAGCAGAGCCCTGACCGGGACAGGGCAAGAGACCCAGTACTTC.

In its sample, this clonotype was seen a few times. This rearrangement joins TRBV7-2 to TRBJ1-2; D might be TRBD1 (5 bases). From germline, CDR1 is SGHTA and CDR2 FQGNSA. V lost 8 bases, J lost 4 bases, and 14 bases lay in between. The CDR3 totals 13 residues. CDR3 coding DNA: TGTGCCAGCCGCGGGAGGGACGGCTATGGCTACACCTTC. This sequence encodes CASRGRDGYGYTF.

The chain recombines TRBV6-2 or TRBV6-3 with TRBJ2-3, with a tentative D call TRBD2 (6 bases). Deletions cut 3 bases from V and 8 bases from J, with 15 bases between. Germline CDR1 and CDR2: MNHEY and SVGEGT. There are 14 residues in the CDR3. The CDR3 region has the DNA TGTGCCAGCAGTTATTCCGGGGGAATGCGTACGCAGTATTTT. It is translated as CASSYSGGMRTQYF.

There are many counts of this clonotype. The genes are TRBV11-3 and TRBJ2-7; TRBD1 is a possible D gene (5 bases). The length of the CDR3 is 13 residues. V gave up 5 bases and J gave up 2 bases, with 10 bases separating them. Per the germline V gene, CDR1 is SGHNT and CDR2 is YENEEA. CDR3 region: CASSKGQAYEQYF. The CDR3 DNA follows: TGTGCCAGCAGCAAGGGGCAGGCCTACGAGCAGTACTTC. Complete variable domain (other parts from reference TRBV11-3 and TRBJ2-7): EAGVVQSPRYKIIEKKQPVAFWCNPISGHNTLYWYLQNLGQGPELLIRYENEEAVDDSQLPKDRFSAERLKGVDSTLKIQPAELGDSAVYLCASSKGQAYEQYFGPGTRLTVT.

Many counts were recorded for this clonotype. The chain links TRBV7-6 to TRBJ1-1; no clear D gene. Germline-derived CDR1 and CDR2 are SGHVS and FNYEAQ. This CDR3 region has 13 residues. Trimming took off 5 bases at V and 3 bases at J, with 10 bases between the two ends. The CDR3: CASSPFTDTEAFF. The CDR3 nucleotides are TGTGCCAGCAGCCCCTTCACGGACACTGAAGCTTTCTTT.

This clonotype was counted at least ten times. CDR3: CASSQARGGGYTF. Written as DNA, the CDR3 is TGCGCCAGCAGCCAAGCACGTGGGGGAGGCTACACCTTC. The chain links TRBV4-3 to TRBJ1-2; D is perhaps TRBD1 (5 bases). Trimming cost V 1 base and J 8 bases, with 11 bases left between them. The germline V gene has CDR1 LGHNA and CDR2 YSLEER. The CDR3 is 13 amino acids.

The chain joins TRBV28 to TRBJ1-2; TRBD1 matches at 9 bases. CDR3 length: 16 residues. V trimming: 4 bases; J trimming: 6 bases; junction bases outside the gene matches: 12. Germline assignment: CDR1 MDHEN and CDR2 SYDVKM. CDR3 loop: CASSSDPSRDRDGYTF. CDR3 coding DNA: TGTGCCAGCAGTTCAGACCCCTCCCGGGACAGGGATGGCTACACCTTC.

In its sample, this clonotype was seen a few times. This chain links TRBV6-5 with TRBJ2-1; a possible D gene is TRBD1 (5 bases). Per the germline V gene, CDR1 is MNHEY and CDR2 is SVGAGI. Trimming removed 2 bases from V and 14 bases from J, with 10 bases in between. The CDR3 runs to 11 residues. CDR3 sequence: CASSYQGMEFF. In DNA form, the CDR3 reads TGTGCCAGCAGTTACCAGGGTATGGAGTTCTTC.

This clonotype was seen at least ten times. The chain combines TRBV7-2 with TRBJ2-1, with unresolved D. The V end lost 5 bases, the J end lost 12 bases, and 14 bases lay between the germline ends. This CDR3 region has 12 residues. Germline V gene data show CDR1 as SGHTA and CDR2 as FQGNSA. CDR3 DNA sequence: TGTGCCAGCAGCCCCAGTAAGGGTAGGCAGTTCTTC. Amino acid sequence: CASSPSKGRQFF.

Many counts were recorded for this clonotype. The chain couples TRBV6-2 or TRBV6-3 to TRBJ2-7; weak D call: TRBD1 (5 bases). The V and J ends lost 2 bases and 2 bases respectively, with 10 bases between them. The germline gives CDR1 MNHEY, CDR2 SVGEGT. The CDR3 sequence is 14 residues long. The CDR3 spells CASSYRGQPYEQYF. CDR3 DNA sequence: TGTGCCAGCAGTTACAGGGGTCAACCCTACGAGCAGTACTTC.

The gene calls are TRBV4-3 and TRBJ2-3, with D perhaps matching TRBD1 (6 bases). V was trimmed by 0 bases and J by 0 bases, leaving 13 bases between them. Germline-derived CDR1 and CDR2 are LGHNA and YSLEER. There are 17 residues in the CDR3. This chain's CDR3 is CASSQEGNRVSTDTQYF. CDR3 bases: TGCGCCAGCAGCCAAGAGGGCAACAGGGTGAGCACAGATACGCAGTATTTT.

A few counts support this clonotype. This rearrangement joins TRBV19 to TRBJ2-5; a possible D gene is TRBD1 (6 bases). Trimming pared 3 bases from V and 4 bases from J, leaving 18 bases between. Germline loops: CDR1 LNHDA, CDR2 SQIVND (reference sequence). The CDR3 is 16 amino acids. The chain's CDR3 is CASSIKGQLAGETQYF. DNA for the CDR3: TGTGCCAGTAGTATTAAAGGACAGCTAGCAGGAGAGACCCAGTACTTC. Full variable domain (remainder filled in from reference TRBV19 and TRBJ2-5): DGGITQSPKYLFRKEGQNVTLSCEQNLNHDAMYWYRQDPGQGLRLIYYSQIVNDFQKGDIAEGYSVSREKKESFPLTVTSAQKNPTAFYLCASSIKGQLAGETQYFGPGTRLLVL.

This clonotype was observed a handful of times. The CDR3 region is CASSPAGVADTQYF. Written as DNA, the CDR3 is TGCGCCAGCAGCCCAGCGGGAGTAGCAGATACGCAGTATTTT. V is TRBV4-3 and J is TRBJ2-3; 8 nucleotides match TRBD2. V was clipped by 4 bases and J by 4 bases; unmatched bases: 4. CDR1 is LGHNA, CDR2 YSLEER, per germline. The CDR3 extends over 14 amino acids.

The chain has TRBV6-2 or TRBV6-3 and TRBJ2-1; no firm D call. Germline CDR1 and CDR2: MNHEY and SVGEGT. V was shortened by 6 bases and J by 4 bases, with 7 bases between the two germline ends. This CDR3 is 12 amino acids long. Written as DNA, the CDR3 is TGTGCCAGCAGGCCGGCGTACAATGAGCAGTTCTTC. The encoded protein is CASRPAYNEQFF.

The rearrangement links TRBV29-1 to TRBJ1-1, with D possibly TRBD1 on 6 matching bases. Germline CDR1 and CDR2: SQVTM and ANQGSEA. There are 14 residues in the CDR3. Trimming stripped 4 bases from V and 3 bases from J, with 15 bases between. The CDR3 reads CSVVGGFGDTEAFF. As DNA, the CDR3 is TGCAGCGTTGTAGGGGGGTTTGGGGACACTGAAGCTTTCTTT.

This clonotype was picked up a small number of times. This chain links TRBV18 with TRBJ2-5, with 7 bases matching TRBD2. The CDR3 is made up of 15 amino acids. From germline, CDR1 is KGHSH and CDR2 LQKENI. The trim removed 4 bases at V and 8 bases at J, leaving 13 bases unmatched. CDR3 amino acids: CASSQTSANNPTQYF. The CDR3 DNA follows: TGTGCCAGCTCACAAACTAGCGCCAACAACCCCACCCAGTACTTC.

The chain is built from TRBV15 and TRBJ1-1; tentatively, D is TRBD1 (5 bases). With 4 bases removed from V and 3 bases from J, the gap between germline ends came to 12 bases. This CDR3 comprises 14 residues. In germline, CDR1 is LNHNV, CDR2 YYDKDF (reference sequence). CDR3 sequence: CATSKAGQYTEAFF. The CDR3, as DNA: TGTGCCACCAGCAAAGCAGGACAATACACTGAAGCTTTCTTT. Based on the CDR3 plus reference TRBV15 and TRBJ1-1, the full variable domain is DAMVIQNPRYQVTQFGKPVTLSCSQTLNHNVMYWYQQKSSQAPKLLFHYYDKDFNNEADTPDNFQSRRPNTSFCFLDIRSPGLGDTAMYLCATSKAGQYTEAFFGQGTRLTVV.

There are many counts of this clonotype. The CDR3 region has the DNA TGTGCTAGTGCCTTGAAGGGTGGAGAGACCCAGTACTTC. This translates into CASALKGGETQYF. The chain is built from TRBV12-5 and TRBJ2-5; D is ambiguous. CDR1 and CDR2 from the germline V gene are LGHNT and FRNRAP. Trimming pared 7 bases from V and 4 bases from J, leaving 13 bases between. CDR3 size: 13 residues.

This sequence joins TRBV9 and TRBJ1-2, with D possibly matching TRBD1 (5 bases). Germline-derived CDR1 and CDR2 are SGDLS and YYNGEE. Trimming stripped 6 bases from V and 3 bases from J, with 9 bases between. The CDR3 is made up of 12 amino acids. The CDR3 here is CASTDRDYGYTF. The CDR3 DNA reads as TGTGCCAGCACCGACAGAGACTATGGCTACACCTTC.

V usage is TRBV7-2 and J usage is TRBJ2-7; D uncertain. Germline loops: CDR1 SGHTA, CDR2 FQGNSA. The CDR3 is made up of 14 amino acids. V lost 3 bases and J 0 bases, leaving 9 bases between the germline ends. The CDR3 bases are TGTGCCAGCAGCTTTTGGGCCAGCTCCTACGAGCAGTACGTC. The encoded protein is CASSFWASSYEQYV.

This clonotype was seen at least ten times. CDR3 loop: CASSYYRGDDGYTF. The CDR3 coding sequence is TGTGCCAGCAGCTATTACAGGGGCGACGATGGCTACACCTTC. The chain recombines TRBV7-6 with TRBJ1-2; 7 nucleotides align to TRBD1. The CDR3 has 14 amino acids. J was trimmed by 6 bases and V by 4 bases; bases with no gene match: 8. Germline values: CDR1 SGHVS, CDR2 FNYEAQ.

This clonotype was counted at least ten times. V gene TRBV7-2 combines with J gene TRBJ1-2; D unclear. V was shortened by 8 bases and J by 2 bases, with 15 bases between the two germline ends. Germline V gives CDR1 SGHTA, CDR2 FQGNSA. The CDR3 covers 14 residues. CDR3 sequence reads: CASAAKTPNYGYTF. CDR3 DNA sequence: TGTGCCAGCGCAGCAAAAACACCAAACTATGGCTACACCTTC.

Ten or more counts support this clonotype. V usage is TRBV11-1 and J usage is TRBJ2-1, with D hard to call. Trimming removed 2 bases from V and 6 bases from J, with 11 bases in between. The CDR3 covers 14 residues. In germline, CDR1 is SGHAT, CDR2 FQDESV (reference sequence). CDR3: CASSLWLLFNEQFF. In DNA form, the CDR3 reads TGTGCCAGCAGCTTATGGCTTCTGTTCAATGAGCAGTTCTTC.

This clonotype appeared a single time. This rearrangement joins TRBV5-6 to TRBJ1-1; D is perhaps TRBD1 (5 bases). The CDR3 extends over 15 amino acids. Germline lookup yields CDR1 SGHDT and CDR2 YYEEEE. V was cut by 0 bases and J by 5 bases, with 14 bases left in between. CDR3 nucleotides: TGTGCCAGCAGCTTGGGGGGCTCGACGGTGACTGAAGCTTTCTTT. It translates to CASSLGGSTVTEAFF.

This chain connects TRBV29-1 to TRBJ1-1; 10 bases match TRBD1. The trim removed 4 bases at V and 6 bases at J, leaving 8 bases unmatched. Germline V gene sequence: CDR1 SQVTM, CDR2 ANQGSEA. CDR3 size: 14 residues. In DNA, the CDR3 is TGCAGCGTTGGCCCGACAGGGGGCGTCGCTGAAGCTTTCTTT. This translates into CSVGPTGGVAEAFF.

The gene calls are TRBV7-8 and TRBJ1-4, with D possibly TRBD1 on 5 matching bases. Germline lookup yields CDR1 SGHVS and CDR2 FQNEAQ. The CDR3 contains 19 residues. The germline V and J ends were trimmed by 5 bases and 0 bases, with 22 bases remaining between them. The CDR3 region has the DNA TGTGCCAGCAGCCCACTGGGACCGTCTATACTTACAACTAATGAAAAACTGTTTTTT. Translating it yields CASSPLGPSILTTNEKLFF.